Presented here are 23 T cell receptor beta chains from one specimen sequenced in a study of blood T cell repertoires in COVID-19. This table comes from immunoSEQ multiplex PCR, and its TCRdb copy is limited to in-frame clones, with some not included. The sample lists about 280,000 clones, about 90% seen once, with over 9% in the top ten. The material sequenced was peripheral blood. These TCRs come from a woman in her thirties with COVID-19, enrolled during active disease.

This chain uses TRBV5-4 with TRBJ2-3; the D gene is possibly TRBD2 (6 bases). Per germline, CDR1 SGHNT and CDR2 YYREEE (reference sequence). The CDR3 has 15 residues. Trimming took 4 bases from V and 7 from J, leaving 19 bases between them. The CDR3 bases are TGTGCCAGCAGCCTAGGCGAGGGAGGCGCGAATACGCAGTATTTT. Protein product: CASSLGEGGANTQYF.

The rearrangement uses TRBV23-1 and TRBJ2-1; 11 bases fit TRBD1. Being an ORF, TRBV23-1 has a function that is uncertain. V was pared by 9 bases and J by 7 bases, with 8 bases of the junction left unmatched. This CDR3 is built from 14 residues. CDR3 region: CARGQGGAQNEQFF. In DNA, the CDR3 is TGCGCCAGGGGACAGGGGGGCGCGCAGAATGAGCAGTTCTTC.

The J gene is TRBJ2-1, the V gene TRBV10-3; TRBD2 aligns across 12 bases. This CDR3 spans 12 amino acids. V lost 10 bases and J lost 10; bases outside the gene matches: 5. The germline V gene has CDR1 ENHRY and CDR2 SYGVKD. The CDR3 protein is CATRLAGEEQFF. The CDR3 DNA follows: TGTGCCACGCGACTAGCGGGAGAAGAGCAGTTCTTC.

The chain uses TRBV30 and TRBJ1-2; D gene ambiguous. Germline values: CDR1 GTSNPN, CDR2 SVGIG (reference sequence). Trimming left V 5 bases short and J 8 bases short, with 18 bases between. There are 13 residues in the CDR3. CDR3 in DNA: TGTGCCTGGTCTTCGGGTACCGCCCTGGGCTACACCTTC. It yields the protein CAWSSGTALGYTF. The complete variable domain, with remaining parts taken from reference TRBV30 and TRBJ1-2, reads SQTIHQWPATLVQPVGSPLSLECTVEGTSNPNLYWYRQAAGRGLQLLFYSVGIGQISSEVPQNLSASRPQDRQFILSSKKLLLSDSGFYLCAWSSGTALGYTFGSGTRLTVV.

The chain employs TRBV9 and TRBJ1-4; 7 bases agree with TRBD1. Trimming at V came to 3 bases and at J to 7 bases, leaving 12 bases not matched to a gene. Germline loops: CDR1 SGDLS, CDR2 YYNGEE. The CDR3 sequence is 16 residues long. Written as DNA, the CDR3 is TGTGCCAGCAGCGCCCTAGGGACAGCCTGGGGTGAAAAACTGTTTTTT. Amino acids: CASSALGTAWGEKLFF. Based on the CDR3 plus reference TRBV9 and TRBJ1-4, the full variable domain is DSGVTQTPKHLITATGQRVTLRCSPRSGDLSVYWYQQSLDQGLQFLIQYYNGEERAKGNILERFSAQQFPDLHSELNLSSLELGDSALYFCASSALGTAWGEKLFFGSGTQLSVL.

The chain carries TRBV5-6 and TRBJ1-6; the D gene is possibly TRBD1 (6 bases). The CDR3 totals 13 residues. The V end was cut by 1 base, the J end by 9 bases, with 8 bases between. Per germline, CDR1 SGHDT and CDR2 YYEEEE. The CDR3 here is CASSLPGVSPLHF. The CDR3 DNA reads as TGTGCCAGCAGCTTGCCAGGGGTTTCACCCCTCCACTTT.

This chain uses TRBV28 with TRBJ1-1, with D perhaps TRBD1 (5 bases). V was clipped by 7 bases and J by 1 base, with 16 bases between them. CDR3 length: 15 amino acids. Looked up from germline, CDR1 is MDHEN and CDR2 is SYDVKM. CDR3: CASTPSGAGNTEAFF. CDR3 sequence (DNA): TGTGCCAGCACCCCTAGTGGGGCAGGGAACACTGAAGCTTTCTTT.

The chain couples TRBV4-1 to TRBJ2-7; 8 nucleotides agree with TRBD1. This CDR3 contains 15 residues. Per the germline V gene, CDR1 is MGHRA and CDR2 is YSYEKL. V lost 4 bases, J lost 0 bases, and 5 bases stayed unmatched. The CDR3 DNA sequence: TGCGCCAGCAGCCTTCGGACAGGGAGCTCCTACGAGCAGTACTTC. This codes for CASSLRTGSSYEQYF.

The genes are TRBV19 and TRBJ1-4, with TRBD1 as a possible D gene (5 bases). This CDR3 comprises 17 residues. Between the trimmed V and J ends, which lost 0 bases and 5 bases, there was a span of 16 bases. Germline V gives CDR1 LNHDA, CDR2 SQIVND (reference sequence). CDR3 in amino acids: CASSIDLGGNLNEKLFF. In DNA form, the CDR3 reads TGTGCCAGTAGTATAGATCTTGGGGGGAACTTAAATGAAAAACTGTTTTTT.

The chain employs TRBV18 and TRBJ2-7; TRBD2 is a possible D gene (5 bases). Trimming removed 5 bases at V and 6 bases at J, with 8 bases between. The length of the CDR3 is 11 residues. Germline V CDR1 and CDR2: KGHSH, LQKENI. CDR3 coding DNA: TGTGCCAGCTCAGGAGGACGCGAGCAGTACTTC. Translated: CASSGGREQYF.

This chain uses TRBV9 with TRBJ2-2, with a tentative D call TRBD1 (5 bases). This CDR3 spans 16 amino acids. Germline V CDR1 and CDR2: SGDLS, YYNGEE. Trimming took 3 bases from V and 3 from J, leaving 15 bases between them. The chain's CDR3 is CASSAEGHPYTGELFF. The CDR3 DNA reads TGTGCCAGCAGCGCAGAAGGACACCCTTACACCGGGGAGCTGTTTTTT.

The chain uses TRBV19 and TRBJ2-7; the match to TRBD2 covers 12 bases. CDR1 LNHDA and CDR2 SQIVND come from the germline V gene (reference sequence). CDR3 length: 16 residues. V lost 3 bases to trimming and J lost 4 bases; unmatched junction nucleotides: 7. The chain's CDR3 is CASSIITSGRPYEQYF. In DNA, the CDR3 is TGTGCCAGTAGTATTATAACTAGCGGGAGGCCGTACGAGCAGTACTTC.

Details on this clone: Other DNA sequences in the sample encode the same CDR3. The V gene is TRBV6-5, the J gene TRBJ2-6, with D perhaps TRBD1 (6 bases). Germline assignment: CDR1 MNHEY and CDR2 SVGAGI. CDR3 size: 15 residues. Trimming took off 2 bases at V and 1 base at J, with 6 bases between the two ends. CDR3 sequence (DNA): TGTGCCAGCAGTTACAGGGGGTCTGGGGCCAACGTCCTGACTTTC. This gives the protein CASSYRGSGANVLTF.

The rearrangement uses TRBV6-4 and TRBJ1-1; weak D call: TRBD1 (5 bases). V dropped 0 bases and J dropped 1 base, with 6 bases sitting between them. The CDR3 is 14 residues long. The V gene's germline CDR1 is MRHNA and CDR2 SNTAGT. DNA for the CDR3: TGTGCCAGCAGTGACTCGGGGCAGAACACTGAAGCTTTCTTT. This codes for CASSDSGQNTEAFF.

This chain links TRBV19 with TRBJ2-5; D is possibly TRBD2 (6 bases). The CDR3 totals 15 residues. Trimming shortened V by 5 bases and J by 0 bases, and 13 bases separated the two germline ends. Germline CDR1 is LNHDA and CDR2 is SQIVND (reference sequence). The CDR3 region is CASSSRGTDQETQYF. For the CDR3, the DNA is TGTGCCAGTAGTTCCCGCGGGACGGACCAAGAGACCCAGTACTTC.

This rearrangement joins TRBV6-5 to TRBJ1-5, with 8 bases aligning to TRBD1. This CDR3 spans 13 amino acids. Germline CDR1 is MNHEY and CDR2 is SVGAGI. The CDR3 sequence: CAAGGRSNQPQHF. In nucleotides, the CDR3 is TGTGCAGCAGGGGGCCGCAGCAATCAGCCCCAGCATTTT.

The chain employs TRBV29-1 and TRBJ2-7; no clear D. Germline values: CDR1 SQVTM, CDR2 ANQGSEA. The germline V and J ends were trimmed by 2 bases and 2 bases, with 7 bases remaining between them. CDR3 length: 12 residues. This CDR3 reads CSVESTPYEQYF. As DNA, the CDR3 is TGCAGCGTTGAAAGCACTCCCTACGAGCAGTACTTC.

The chain carries TRBV5-1 and TRBJ2-3, with a possible D match to TRBD1 (6 bases). The CDR3 loop spans 15 amino acids. V was cut by 4 bases and J by 3 bases, with 15 bases left in between. Germline V gene sequence: CDR1 SGHRS, CDR2 YFSETQ. This CDR3 is CASSVLPQGTDTQYF. The CDR3 DNA sequence: TGCGCCAGCAGCGTTCTCCCACAGGGTACAGATACGCAGTATTTT. Full variable domain (remainder filled in from reference TRBV5-1 and TRBJ2-3): KAGVTQTPRYLIKTRGQQVTLSCSPISGHRSVSWYQQTPGQGLQFLFEYFSETQRNKGNFPGRFSGRQFSNSRSEMNVSTLELGDSALYLCASSVLPQGTDTQYFGPGTRLTVL.

The chain employs TRBV28 and TRBJ1-1; a weak D match, TRBD1 (5 bases). This CDR3 spans 13 amino acids. The germline V gene has CDR1 MDHEN and CDR2 SYDVKM. With 6 bases removed from V and 8 bases from J, the gap between germline ends came to 16 bases. CDR3 nucleotides: TGTGCCAGCAGGTACCCGGCAGACAGCGAAGCTTTCTTT. This encodes CASRYPADSEAFF.

The chain carries TRBV30 and TRBJ2-2; 11 nucleotides match TRBD2. J was trimmed by 4 bases and V by 3 bases; bases with no gene match: 4. The CDR3 consists of 15 residues. Per germline, CDR1 GTSNPN and CDR2 SVGIG (reference sequence). CDR3 residues: CAWSGTSGPTGELFF. CDR3 in DNA: TGTGCCTGGAGCGGGACTAGCGGACCCACCGGGGAGCTGTTTTTT.

The sample holds a few counts of this clone. This sequence joins TRBV6-4 and TRBJ2-1; 13 bases fit TRBD2. The J segment lost 11 bases and the V segment lost 0 bases, leaving 1 base of the junction unmatched. Germline V gives CDR1 MRHNA, CDR2 SNTAGT. This CDR3 comprises 14 residues. In DNA form, the CDR3 reads TGTGCCAGCAGTGACTCGGGGACTAGCGGGAAGCAGTTCTTC. Encoded protein: CASSDSGTSGKQFF.

The V gene is TRBV28, the J gene TRBJ2-7, with 7 positions matching TRBD2. Germline V lookup: CDR1 MDHEN, CDR2 SYDVKM. CDR3 length: 13 residues. V shed 5 bases, J shed 3 bases, and the junction held 4 bases outside the gene matches. The CDR3, as DNA: TGTGCCAGCAGTCTGACTAGCCTCTACGAGCAGTACTTC. Residues: CASSLTSLYEQYF.

The V and J genes are TRBV9 and TRBJ2-5; 10 bases agree with TRBD1. Trimming at V came to 2 bases and at J to 5 bases, leaving 9 bases not matched to a gene. Germline values: CDR1 SGDLS, CDR2 YYNGEE. This CDR3 is built from 16 residues. The CDR3 sequence: CASSVGTGVSSETQYF. In DNA, the CDR3 is TGTGCCAGCAGCGTCGGGACAGGGGTCTCCTCTGAGACCCAGTACTTC.